This TCR beta chain originates from a study of immune evolution from preneoplasia to lung adenocarcinoma. Here immunoSEQ multiplex PCR was the method, and the copy in TCRdb shows in-frame clones only, minus some. Of 3,500 to 4,500 clones listed, more than 65% are singletons. Between the mid-2010s and the late 2010s, patients underwent resection in Japan or China. Trimming removed 2 bases at V and 6 bases at J, with 16 bases between. From germline, CDR1 is MNHNY and CDR2 SVGAGI (reference sequence). The CDR3 has 15 amino acids. Remarks on this clone: Antigen specificity is unknown.

Study results and caveats: Normal lung had the highest top T cell clone frequencies. Clonality was highest in normal lung, lower in later-stage lesions apparently.

The sample taken for sequencing was FFPE adjacent normal lung tissue. The rearrangement uses TRBV6-6 and TRBJ1-1; D is possibly TRBD1 (5 bases). The clonotype was recovered from a person aged 55-85 years with lung adenocarcinoma. CDR3 sequence: CASSYDTGLVPEAFF. DNA of the CDR3: TGTGCCAGCAGTTACGATACGGGGCTGGTTCCTGAAGCTTTCTTT.